This section outlines one T cell receptor (beta chain) sequence together with its context. Its antigen is not yet known. No base quality information exists; no much larger clone differs at one position. These data are taken from a study of cytomegalovirus exposure and HLA in healthy donors (dated by TCRdb to 2017 to 2019). For the study in its entirety: An earlier analysis of about 560 of the donors reported 276 Gb of sequence data and 90 million to 120 million unique TCR beta sequences obtained from approximately 180 million T cells. An earlier analysis of more than 450 of the donors used high-throughput TCR beta sequencing to judge whether each TCR beta V gene segment behaved as functional or pseudogenic. In addition to the first cohort of roughly 670 subjects, a separate validation cohort of 120 different subjects was used. Across some 400 genotyped donors of the cohort, an average of roughly 230,000 unique TCR beta nucleotide sequences per donor were sequenced, and around 20% of those sequences were non-productive. Around 300 gigabases of sequencing data and 70 million to 100 million unique TCR sequences were included in an early release covering about 700 HLA-typed donors. All discovery cohort repertoires had been generated using a single sequencing platform. A later genetic analysis used genome-wide SNP genotypes for about three fifths of the roughly 700 donors, treating that subset as a discovery cohort. The number of typed donors differed by locus: about 620-630 for A, B, C, DRB1 and DQB1; 522 for DQA1; 600 to 610 for DPA1; and 400 to 480 for DPB1. Class I and class II HLA loci were covered by the typing at four-digit resolution. The aim of the study was to test whether cataloging public T cell receptors could identify signatures of past pathogen exposure. A later analysis re-examined previously published TCR beta repertoires from roughly 650 donors and added high-resolution HLA genotyping to investigate patterns of TCR occurrence. The later analysis used no new phenotypic data to find candidate immune exposures, relying instead on TCR beta sequences and their occurrence across donors. Donor age, sex, ethnicity and CMV serostatus were collected together with the repertoire data. The study profiled the T cell repertoires of around 700 subjects by immunosequencing and related them to cytomegalovirus serostatus. The study combined high-throughput TCR immunosequencing, statistical association of individual TCRs with disease status, and machine learning to predict cytomegalovirus infection status. Four or five DR-DQ haplotypes were treated as single units for association and clustering because of strong linkage in the cohort. Among the roughly 390 genotyped donors, about 83% belonged to the genetic ancestry cluster associated with self-reported Caucasian donors. Broad study findings and their caveats: According to a later analysis, most CMV-associated TCR beta chains appeared to be HLA-restricted, and the HLA associations seemed to be driven largely by CMV exposure. In a later analysis, TCR association rates were found to vary across HLA loci, with the most associated TCRs seen for DRB1 alleles and the fewest for HLA-C alleles. According to the authors, the approach could potentially be generalized to other disease states and immunological phenotypes. In a later analysis, around 15,000 TCR beta sequences were associated with specific HLA alleles at a false discovery rate of 0.05. A few of the identified cytomegalovirus-associated TCR beta chains were confirmed in vitro to be specific for cytomegalovirus antigens. In a later analysis, several top co-occurrence clusters were reported to appear linked to parvovirus B19, influenza, CMV and Epstein-Barr virus. For the cohort, immune exposure information was limited to CMV serostatus. In an earlier analysis of approximately 600 of the donors, most TCR beta V segments were observed in productive rearrangements about 90% or about 30% of the time, broadly matching IMGT annotations. This cohort had only TCR beta chains sequenced, and the lack of alpha or paired-chain data limited which features could be detected. Most TCR sequences were seen in very few donors, while some public TCRs were found in many individuals. When HLA alleles, especially DR and DQ, strongly co-occurred, TCR associations were difficult to assign to individual alleles. Presence/absence analyses assumed roughly uniform sequencing depth across donors, an assumption that may not hold. In a later genetic analysis, a missense DCLRE1C variant was associated with V-gene and J-gene trimming of TCR beta chains, and the association was replicated in an independent cohort. Correlated functional status among segregating V segments might be attributable to linkage disequilibrium, but an unknown experimental factor could not be ruled out. A cluster of highly shared sequence variants was judged likely to be a technical artifact of the sequencing pipeline. The classifier was reported to diagnose cytomegalovirus status with high specificity and sensitivity in both the original cohort and the validation cohort. A later analysis found that HLA-associated TCR beta chains were more clonally expanded and had lower generation probabilities than equally common non-associated chains. The earlier analysis of some 560 of the donors excluded approximately 15 rarely observed V segments, including chromosome 9 orphons, because counts were too low. According to a later genetic analysis, donors in an Asian-associated ancestry cluster had fewer N-insertions in productive TCRs than the approximately 610-donor mean. Some IMGT-functional V segments, including TRBV6-2 and TRBV6-3, could not be told apart with the 87-base-pair reads, so those segments were excluded. Because HLA typing was unavailable for some donors at each locus, only the typed subset was used in association tests. A further reported finding was that TCR beta sequences accurately predicted the HLA-A and HLA-B alleles for most subjects in the first cohort. A total of roughly 160 TCR beta chains were listed by the study as associated with cytomegalovirus.

Cut back by 1 base and 7 bases, the V and J ends lie 13 bases apart. The CDR3 covers 14 residues, taking in both the cysteine and the phenylalanine. Solely the CDR3 DNA is kept, with 42 bases framed from the first base. The CDR1 and CDR2 encoded by the germline V gene are SGHVS and FQNEAQ. To prepare the library, the immunoSEQ multiplex PCR assay was applied. A mixture of 60 forward primers for TCR Vbeta segments and 13 reverse primers for TCR Jbeta segments was used in the multiplex PCR. The CDR3 region of rearranged TCR beta genes was amplified from genomic DNA by a multiplex PCR assay. The Illumina HiSeq System was used to sequence the amplified TCR beta libraries as 87-base-pair reads. On the study's bioinformatics: In a later analysis, some 80 million unique TCR beta chains were counted across the roughly 610 repertoires, and around 10 million of these chains were shared by at least two donors. To remove PCR and sequencing errors, raw reads were error-corrected and collapsed into unique sequences using a nearest-neighbor algorithm that merged closely related sequences. V, D and J gene segments were assigned by aligning CDR3 sequences to IMGT reference sequences. For a sequence to be retained, at least a six-nucleotide match to both a V gene segment and a J gene segment was required. Rearrangements were called productive when the CDR3 lacked stop codons and stayed in frame with V and J; all others were non-productive. CDR3 was defined by IMGT convention, running from the second conserved V-encoded cysteine to the conserved J-encoded phenylalanine. In an earlier analysis of more than 550 of the donors, sequences lacking an unambiguous match to a single V gene segment were excluded. An earlier analysis of some 610 of the donors called V segments functional above 56.7% productive rearrangements and segregating when the between-donor standard deviation exceeded 5%. A statistical classification framework was built for diagnosing cytomegalovirus status from the catalog of TCR beta chain sequences. A later analysis assigned V and J genes by comparing TCR nucleotide sequences with IMGT/GENE-DB human TR gene sequences. A later analysis assigned CDR3 sequences and most-parsimonious VDJ recombination scenarios with the TCRdist pipeline. In a later analysis, every TCR beta chain was defined by the combination of its CDR3 amino acid sequence and its V-gene family, and reads without a unique V-gene family were dropped. As a way to deal with suspected cross-contamination and a sequencing artifact, a later analysis dropped 640 or so nucleotide sequences that were highly shared and had low generation probability. For each public chain, a later analysis derived a clonal expansion index from normalized ranks of inferred template counts within each repertoire. In a later analysis, generation probabilities were computed using a VDJ recombination model fitted to out-of-frame rearrangements, and the results were checked against IGoR. In a later analysis, TCR-TCR, TCR-HLA and TCR-CMV co-occurrence was scored with hypergeometric tests, and a repertoire-size bias correction was applied to TCR pairs. To estimate false discovery rates, a later analysis permuted the HLA or CMV assignments 20 times. In a later analysis, co-occurring TCRs were grouped with DBSCAN, and TCRdist sequence similarity was added when clustering was performed within HLA-allele-positive subsets. Co-occurrence clustering excluded repertoires with fewer than 30,000 or more than 120,000 public chains, plus five with anomalous nucleotide sharing. The clones in this table, taken by TCRdb from immuneACCESS, are in-frame only. Not every clone is retained; where verified, under half of the shortfall comes from an unresolved V gene, and the cause of the rest is unknown. Clone size and the V and J calls come from that table; the DNA yielded D and trimming. The sample profile shows around 120,000 clones; about 80% of them were found once. Of the sample, over 1% falls within the top ten clones.

The cohort comprised 670 or so healthy bone marrow donors. At the time of sampling, every cohort member was nominally healthy, though immune exposures that went unrecorded were likely present. CMV serostatus was recorded as positive for about 300 and negative for about 50% of the 666 cohort members, whereas no CMV serostatus was recorded for the donor in question. Each donor provided a peripheral blood sample, and peripheral blood mononuclear cells were used for TCR beta sequencing. Genomic DNA was extracted from the blood cell samples with the Qiagen DNeasy Blood Extraction Kit. Recombination connected TRBV7-8 to TRBJ1-1; TRBD1 is perhaps the D gene, given 5 matching bases. Sequencing was carried out using PBMCs. The TCR comes from a human donor in good health. The CDR3 protein: CASSLEVGGYEAFF. The nucleotides read TGTGCCAGCAGCTTAGAGGTGGGGGGGTATGAAGCTTTCTTT.